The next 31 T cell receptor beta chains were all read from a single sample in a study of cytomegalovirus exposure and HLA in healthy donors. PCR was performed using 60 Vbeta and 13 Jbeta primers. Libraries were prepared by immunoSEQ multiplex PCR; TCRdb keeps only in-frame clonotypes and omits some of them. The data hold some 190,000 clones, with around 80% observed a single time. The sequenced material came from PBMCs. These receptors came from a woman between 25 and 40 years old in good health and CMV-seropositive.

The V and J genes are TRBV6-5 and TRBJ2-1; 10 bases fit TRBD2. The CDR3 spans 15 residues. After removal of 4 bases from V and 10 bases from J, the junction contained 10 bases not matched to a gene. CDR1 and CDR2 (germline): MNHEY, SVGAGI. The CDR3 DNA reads TGTGCCAGCAGTTCCAGGCTAGCGGGGGCCGGGGAGCAGTTCTTC. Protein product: CASSSRLAGAGEQFF.

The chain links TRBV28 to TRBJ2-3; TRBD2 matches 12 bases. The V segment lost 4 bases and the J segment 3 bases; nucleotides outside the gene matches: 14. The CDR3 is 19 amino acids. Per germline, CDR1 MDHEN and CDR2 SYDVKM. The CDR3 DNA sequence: TGTGCCAGCAGTTACTCTCTAGCGGGGGGGCTGGTGGCGACAGATACGCAGTATTTT. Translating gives CASSYSLAGGLVATDTQYF.

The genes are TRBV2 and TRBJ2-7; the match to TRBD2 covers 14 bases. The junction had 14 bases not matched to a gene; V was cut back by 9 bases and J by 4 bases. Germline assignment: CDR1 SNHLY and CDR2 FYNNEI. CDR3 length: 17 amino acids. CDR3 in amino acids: CASVNRLAGGVRYEQYF. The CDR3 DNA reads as TGTGCCAGTGTCAACAGACTAGCGGGGGGGGTTAGGTACGAGCAGTACTTC.

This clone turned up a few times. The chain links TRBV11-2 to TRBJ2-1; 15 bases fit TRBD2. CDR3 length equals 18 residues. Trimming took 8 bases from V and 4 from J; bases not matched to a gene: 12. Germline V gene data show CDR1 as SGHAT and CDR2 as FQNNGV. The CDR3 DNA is TGTGCCAGCTCGAAGTTAGGACTAGCGGGGGGGCCGTACAATGAGCAGTTCTTC. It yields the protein CASSKLGLAGGPYNEQFF.

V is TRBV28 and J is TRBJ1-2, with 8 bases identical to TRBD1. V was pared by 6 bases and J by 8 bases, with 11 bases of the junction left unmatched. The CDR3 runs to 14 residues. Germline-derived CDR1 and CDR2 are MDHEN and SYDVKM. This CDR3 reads CASRFTDRVSGYTF. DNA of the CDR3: TGTGCCAGCAGATTTACGGACAGGGTATCAGGCTACACCTTC.

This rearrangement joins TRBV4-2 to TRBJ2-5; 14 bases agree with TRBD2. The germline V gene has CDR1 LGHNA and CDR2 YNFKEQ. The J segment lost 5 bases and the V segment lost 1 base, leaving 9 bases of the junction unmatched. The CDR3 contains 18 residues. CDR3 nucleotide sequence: TGTGCCAGCAGCCAAGCGACTAGCGGGGGGGCGAGGGCCGAGACCCAGTACTTC. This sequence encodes CASSQATSGGARAETQYF.

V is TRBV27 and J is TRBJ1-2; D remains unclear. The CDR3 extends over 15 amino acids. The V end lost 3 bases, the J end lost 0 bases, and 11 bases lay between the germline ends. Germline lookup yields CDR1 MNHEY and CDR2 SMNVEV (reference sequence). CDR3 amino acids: CASSFVGEANYGYTF. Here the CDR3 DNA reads TGTGCCAGCAGTTTTGTCGGAGAAGCTAACTATGGCTACACCTTC.

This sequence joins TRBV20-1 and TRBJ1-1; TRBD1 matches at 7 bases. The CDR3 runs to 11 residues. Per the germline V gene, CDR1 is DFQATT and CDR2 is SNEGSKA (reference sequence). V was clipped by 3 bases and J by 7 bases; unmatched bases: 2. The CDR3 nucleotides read TGCAGTGCTAGGGGACAGTTTGAAGCTTTCTTT. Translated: CSARGQFEAFF.

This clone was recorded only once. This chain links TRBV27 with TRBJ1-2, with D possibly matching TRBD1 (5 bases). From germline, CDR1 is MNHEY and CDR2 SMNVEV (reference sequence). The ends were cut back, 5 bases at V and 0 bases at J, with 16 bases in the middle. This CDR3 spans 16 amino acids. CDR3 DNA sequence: TGTGCCAGCAGTCTCACGGGGGAAAATCCTAACTATGGCTACACCTTC. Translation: CASSLTGENPNYGYTF.

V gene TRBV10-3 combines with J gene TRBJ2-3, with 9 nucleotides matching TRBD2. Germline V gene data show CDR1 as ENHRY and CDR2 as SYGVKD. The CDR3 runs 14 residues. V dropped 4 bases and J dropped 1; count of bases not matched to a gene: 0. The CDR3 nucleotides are TGTGCCATCAGTGCTAGCGGGGGCACAGATACGCAGTATTTT. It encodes CAISASGGTDTQYF.

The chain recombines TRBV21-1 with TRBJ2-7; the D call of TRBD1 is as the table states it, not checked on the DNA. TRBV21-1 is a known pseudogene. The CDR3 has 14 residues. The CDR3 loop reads CASTPGQRTYEQYF. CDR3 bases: TGTGCCAGCACCCCGGGACAGAGGACCTACGAGCAGTACTTC.

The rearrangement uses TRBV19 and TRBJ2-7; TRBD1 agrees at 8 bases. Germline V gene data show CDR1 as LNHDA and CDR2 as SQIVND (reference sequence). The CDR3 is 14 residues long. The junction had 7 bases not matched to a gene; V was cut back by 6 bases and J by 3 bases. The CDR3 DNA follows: TGTGCCAGTAGACCCGGGACAGGAGGCTACGAGCAGTACTTC. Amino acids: CASRPGTGGYEQYF.

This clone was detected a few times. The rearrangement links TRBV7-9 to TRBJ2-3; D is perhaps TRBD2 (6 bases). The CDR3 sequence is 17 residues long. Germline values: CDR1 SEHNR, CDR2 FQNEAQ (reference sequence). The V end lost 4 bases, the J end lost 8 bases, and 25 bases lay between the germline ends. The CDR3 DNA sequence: TGTGCCAGCAGCTCCGCCTCCGGACTACCCCTAGGCGGTACGCAGTATTTT. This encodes CASSSASGLPLGGTQYF.

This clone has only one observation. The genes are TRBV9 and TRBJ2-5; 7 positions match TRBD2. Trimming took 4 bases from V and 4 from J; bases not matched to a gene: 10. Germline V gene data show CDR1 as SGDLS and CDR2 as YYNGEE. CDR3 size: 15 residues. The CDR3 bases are TGTGCCAGCAGCACCCCATGGGGCGGGGGAGAGACCCAGTACTTC. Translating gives CASSTPWGGGETQYF.

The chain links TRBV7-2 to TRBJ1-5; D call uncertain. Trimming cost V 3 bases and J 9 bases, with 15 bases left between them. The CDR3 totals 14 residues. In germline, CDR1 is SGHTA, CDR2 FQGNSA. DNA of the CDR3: TGTGCCAGCAGCTTGACGGATTCGGGTCGGCCCCAGCATTTT. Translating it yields CASSLTDSGRPQHF.

CDR3: CASSITDSYEQYF. Written as DNA, the CDR3 is TGTGCCAGTAGTATCACGGACTCCTACGAGCAGTACTTC. V usage is TRBV19 and J usage is TRBJ2-5, with D uncertain. The J call may not be correct, given that the DNA end is closer to TRBJ2-7. Looked up from germline, CDR1 is LNHDA and CDR2 is SQIVND (reference sequence). The CDR3 is 13 residues long.

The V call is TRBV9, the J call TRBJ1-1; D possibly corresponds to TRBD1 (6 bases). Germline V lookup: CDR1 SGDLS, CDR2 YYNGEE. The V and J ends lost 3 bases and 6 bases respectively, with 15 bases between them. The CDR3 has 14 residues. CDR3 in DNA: TGTGCCAGCAGCGCTACACGAGGGGGTTCTGAAGCTTTCTTT. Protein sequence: CASSATRGGSEAFF.

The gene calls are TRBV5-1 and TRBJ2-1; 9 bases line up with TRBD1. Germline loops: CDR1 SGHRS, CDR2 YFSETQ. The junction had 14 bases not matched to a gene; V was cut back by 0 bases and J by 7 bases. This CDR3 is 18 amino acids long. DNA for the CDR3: TGCGCCAGCAGCTTGGCCATTGGGACAGGGATTCGTGGAAATGAGCAGTTCTTC. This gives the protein CASSLAIGTGIRGNEQFF.

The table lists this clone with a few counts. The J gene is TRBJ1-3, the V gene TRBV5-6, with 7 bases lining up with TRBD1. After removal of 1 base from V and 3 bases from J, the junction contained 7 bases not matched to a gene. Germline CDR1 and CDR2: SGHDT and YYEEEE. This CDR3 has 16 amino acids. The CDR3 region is CASSLPDRAGGNTIYF. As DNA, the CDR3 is TGTGCCAGCAGCTTGCCCGACAGGGCAGGTGGAAACACCATATATTTT.

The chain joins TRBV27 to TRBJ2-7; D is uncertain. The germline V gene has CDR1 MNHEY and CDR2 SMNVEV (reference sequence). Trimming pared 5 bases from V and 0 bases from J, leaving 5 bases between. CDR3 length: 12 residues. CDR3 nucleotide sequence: TGTGCCAGCAGTCCTAACTCCTACGAGCAGTACTTC. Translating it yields CASSPNSYEQYF.

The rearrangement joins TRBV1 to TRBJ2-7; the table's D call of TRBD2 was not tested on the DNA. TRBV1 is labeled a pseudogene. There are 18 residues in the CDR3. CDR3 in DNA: TGCACCAGCAGCCAAGATCTAGGGACTAGCGGGGGATTAAACGAGCAGTACTTC. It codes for CTSSQDLGTSGGLNEQYF.

Written as DNA, the CDR3 is TGTGCCAGCAGCGTAGCTAGCGGACAGGGAAGGGCCAATGAGCAGTTCTTC. It is translated as CASSVASGQGRANEQFF. V is TRBV9 and J is TRBJ2-1, with a weak D call TRBD1 (8 bases). With 0 bases removed from V and 6 bases from J, the gap between germline ends came to 19 bases. This CDR3 has 17 amino acids. Germline CDR1 is SGDLS and CDR2 is YYNGEE. The full variable domain, its missing parts supplied by reference TRBV9 and TRBJ2-1, is DSGVTQTPKHLITATGQRVTLRCSPRSGDLSVYWYQQSLDQGLQFLIQYYNGEERAKGNILERFSAQQFPDLHSELNLSSLELGDSALYFCASSVASGQGRANEQFFGPGTRLTVL.

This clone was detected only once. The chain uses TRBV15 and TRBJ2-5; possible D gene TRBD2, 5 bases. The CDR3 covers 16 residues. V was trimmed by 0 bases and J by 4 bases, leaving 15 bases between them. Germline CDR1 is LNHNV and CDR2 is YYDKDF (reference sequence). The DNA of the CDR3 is TGTGCCACCAGCAGAGAGAGTGGAGGCGGAAGAGAGACCCAGTACTTC. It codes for CATSRESGGGRETQYF.

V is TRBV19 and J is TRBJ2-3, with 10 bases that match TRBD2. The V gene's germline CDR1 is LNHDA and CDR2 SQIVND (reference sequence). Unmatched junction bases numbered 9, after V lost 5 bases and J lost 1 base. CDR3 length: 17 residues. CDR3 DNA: TGTGCCAGTAGTCCGCCGTGGAGCGGGGGGGGCACAGATACGCAGTATTTT. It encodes CASSPPWSGGGTDTQYF.

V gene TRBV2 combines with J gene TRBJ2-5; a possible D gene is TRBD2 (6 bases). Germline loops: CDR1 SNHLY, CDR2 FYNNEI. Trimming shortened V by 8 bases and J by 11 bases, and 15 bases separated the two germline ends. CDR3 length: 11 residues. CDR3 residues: CASGAWGEQYF. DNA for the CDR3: TGTGCCAGCGGCGCTTGGGGGGAGCAGTACTTC.

For the CDR3, the DNA is TGTGCCAGCAGCTTCACAGGGGGTGGCTACACCTTC. It yields the protein CASSFTGGGYTF. The chain uses TRBV11-2 and TRBJ1-2; 8 nucleotides line up with TRBD1. V lost 3 bases, J lost 7 bases, and 1 base stayed unmatched. This CDR3 spans 12 amino acids. From germline, CDR1 is SGHAT and CDR2 FQNNGV.

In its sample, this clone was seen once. The CDR3, as DNA: TGCGCCAGCCACGGGGGGGGCGCGAATACGCAGTATTTT. Translation: CASHGGGANTQYF. The J gene is TRBJ2-3, the V gene TRBV5-1; 8 positions agree with TRBD2. Germline trimming cut 7 bases from V and 7 bases from J; bases unmatched to any gene: 8. The CDR3 has 13 amino acids. Germline V lookup: CDR1 SGHRS, CDR2 YFSETQ.

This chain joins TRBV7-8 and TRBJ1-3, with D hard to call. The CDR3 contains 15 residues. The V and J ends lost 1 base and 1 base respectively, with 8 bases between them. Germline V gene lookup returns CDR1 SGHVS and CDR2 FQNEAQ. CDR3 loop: CASSLVRGSGNTIYF. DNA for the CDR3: TGTGCCAGCAGCTTAGTTCGGGGATCTGGAAACACCATATATTTT.

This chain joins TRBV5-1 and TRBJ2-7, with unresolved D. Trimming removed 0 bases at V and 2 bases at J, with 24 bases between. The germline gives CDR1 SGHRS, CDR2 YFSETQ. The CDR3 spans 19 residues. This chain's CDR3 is CASSLAARRALSETYEQYF. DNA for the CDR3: TGCGCCAGCAGCTTGGCGGCTAGAAGAGCCCTCTCGGAAACCTACGAGCAGTACTTC.

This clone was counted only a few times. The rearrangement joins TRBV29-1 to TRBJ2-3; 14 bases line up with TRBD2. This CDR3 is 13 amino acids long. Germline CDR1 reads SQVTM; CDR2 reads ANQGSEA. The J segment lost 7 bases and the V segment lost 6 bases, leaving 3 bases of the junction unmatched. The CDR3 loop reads CSVGLAGVNTQYF. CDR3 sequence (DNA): TGCAGCGTGGGACTAGCGGGAGTAAATACGCAGTATTTT.

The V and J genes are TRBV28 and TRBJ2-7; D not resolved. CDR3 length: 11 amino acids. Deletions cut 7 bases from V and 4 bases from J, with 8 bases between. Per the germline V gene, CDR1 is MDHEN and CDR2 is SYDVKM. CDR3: CASMTGYEQYF. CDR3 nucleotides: TGTGCCAGCATGACGGGTTACGAGCAGTACTTC.